Listed below are T cell receptor beta chains from one sample, sequenced in a study of T-cell reconstitution after alpha-beta-depleted transplantation in children. TCRdb fed the PCR reads into MiXCR, producing one record per CDR3 protein. The data show approximately 190,000 distinct CDR3 sequences, about 6% seen once. Sequencing used PBMCs, obtained before TCRalphabeta/CD19-depleted stem cell transplant. Source of these receptors: a girl under three years old with combined immunodeficiency, due to receive a stem cell transplant. CDR3s include the opening cysteine and the closing phenylalanine or tryptophan. A D gene is named only where the DNA matches it firmly. A row's size may be missing; if present it is once, few, many or a size class.

abundance,j_gene,v_gene,d_gene,CDR3nt,CDR3aa
few,TRBJ2-5,TRBV5-1,.,TGCGCCAGCAGCTTCGGCGGCCAGGAAGAGACCCAGTACTTC,CASSFGGQEETQYF
many,TRBJ2-1,TRBV9,TRBD2,TGTGCCAGCAGCAGCGGGAGGGGTAGAAATGAGCAGTTCTTC,CASSSGRGRNEQFF
many,TRBJ2-2,TRBV24-1,TRBD2,TGTGCCACCAGTGATGTAGCTGGCGGGAGTGACACCGGGGAGCTGTTTTTT,CATSDVAGGSDTGELFF
many,TRBJ2-1,TRBV20-1,TRBD2,TGCAGTGCTAGCTCTAGCGGGTACTCCAATGAGCAGTTCTTC,CSASSSGYSNEQFF
few,TRBJ2-4,TRBV4-1,TRBD2,TGCGCCAGCAGCCAAGAGGGGGGGGAAAACATTCAGTACTTC,CASSQEGGENIQYF
.,TRBJ2-1,TRBV10-2,.,TGCGCCAGCAAATTTACGGACTTCGAGCAGTTCTTC,CASKFTDFEQFF
many,TRBJ2-7,TRBV5-1,TRBD2,TGCGCGACCAGCTTGGCGGGAGGGATTTCCTACGAGCAGTACTTC,CATSLAGGISYEQYF
few,TRBJ2-4,TRBV9,.,TGTGCCAGCAGCAAAGGGAGTGGTGCCAAAAACATTCAGTACTTC,CASSKGSGAKNIQYF
few,TRBJ2-6,TRBV7-2,.,TGTGCCAGCAGCTCACGGGGCGCTGGGGCCAACGTCCTGACTTTC,CASSSRGAGANVLTF
many,TRBJ2-3,TRBV5-1,.,TGCGCCAGCAGCTCACACCACAACACAGATACGCAGTATTTT,CASSSHHNTDTQYF
many,TRBJ2-3,TRBV2,.,TGTGCCAGCAGTGAGTTCACAGACGAAACAGATACGCAGTATTTT,CASSEFTDETDTQYF
many,TRBJ2-1,TRBV7-2,.,TGTGCCAGCAGCCCGGACTACCTCCTCTCCTACAATGAGCAGTTCTTC,CASSPDYLLSYNEQFF
many,TRBJ2-7,TRBV24-1,.,TGTGCCACCAGTGATTTGCAAAAGGGCGAGCAGTACTTC,CATSDLQKGEQYF
.,TRBJ2-1,TRBV5-6,.,TGTGCCAGCAGCCACACTAGGGGCAATGAGCAGTTCTTC,CASSHTRGNEQFF
.,TRBJ1-3,TRBV20-1,TRBD1,TGCAGTGCTAGAATGGCAGGGGGATTTGGAAACACCATATATTTT,CSARMAGGFGNTIYF
many,TRBJ2-1,TRBV5-6,.,TGTGCCAGCAGCTATGACCCGGGACTCGTCTACAATGAGCAGTTCTTC,CASSYDPGLVYNEQFF
many,TRBJ2-7,TRBV18,TRBD1,TGTGCCAGCTCACCGGGACAGGGGTTGGACGAGCAGTACTTC,CASSPGQGLDEQYF
few,TRBJ1-2,TRBV7-3,.,TGTGCCAGCAGCGGGCTGGAACTTACTAACTATGGCTACACCTTC,CASSGLELTNYGYTF
.,TRBJ2-3,TRBV7-2,.,TGTGCCAGCAGCCCCGGGGAGTTTGGGGGGACAGATACGCAGTATTTT,CASSPGEFGGTDTQYF
many,TRBJ2-4,TRBV20-1,.,TGCAGTGCTAGAGATTTAGGACAGCCCGGAGCCCCTGCCAAAAACATTCAGTACTTC,CSARDLGQPGAPAKNIQYF
many,TRBJ2-5,TRBV28,TRBD2,TGTGCCAGCAGTTGGCCGGGACTAGCGGGACTAGAGACCCAGTACTTC,CASSWPGLAGLETQYF
many,TRBJ1-1,TRBV4-1,.,TGCGCCAGCAGCCCACACGGAGGTGAAGCTTTCTTT,CASSPHGGEAFF
many,TRBJ2-1,TRBV2,TRBD2,TGTGCCAGCTACGGAAGACTAGCGGGAGGGGTTGAGCAGTTCTTC,CASYGRLAGGVEQFF
many,TRBJ2-7,TRBV4-1,.,TGCGCCAGCAGCCAAGACTACTTCTACGAGCAGTACTTC,CASSQDYFYEQYF
.,TRBJ2-7,TRBV18,TRBD1,TGTGCCAGCTCACCACTCCGGGACAGGCCATACGAGCAGTACTTC,CASSPLRDRPYEQYF
many,TRBJ2-1,TRBV20-1,.,TGCAGTGCCCCTGGGCGCGTTACACACAATGAGCAGTTCTTC,CSAPGRVTHNEQFF
many,TRBJ2-7,TRBV12-3/TRBV12-4,.,TGTGCCAGCAGTTTAACTTCTTCCTACGAGCAGTACTTC,CASSLTSSYEQYF
many,TRBJ2-7,TRBV12-3/TRBV12-4,.,TGTGCCAGCAGTCCTTCTGGAGTCGAGCAGTACTTC,CASSPSGVEQYF
many,TRBJ1-6,TRBV28,.,TGTGCCAGCAGTTTGTGGCGGAATTCACCCCTCCACTTT,CASSLWRNSPLHF
few,TRBJ1-2,TRBV5-1,.,TGCGCCAGCAGCCTCGCCCCAGGGTATGGCTACACCTTC,CASSLAPGYGYTF
many,TRBJ2-3,TRBV28,TRBD2,TGTGCCAGCAGCCTACTAGCGGAGGGCCCCGTTCCGCAGTATTTT,CASSLLAEGPVPQYF
few,TRBJ1-5,TRBV18,.,TGTGCCAGCTCACAGACAGCCGTTCCCAATCAGCCCCAGCATTTT,CASSQTAVPNQPQHF
many,TRBJ2-1,TRBV14,.,TGTGCCAGCAGCCCCGGTGTGGGGTATGAGCAGTTCTTC,CASSPGVGYEQFF
many,TRBJ2-1,TRBV5-6,TRBD2,TGTGCCAGCAGCCTACCACTAGCGGGGTACAATGAGCAGTTCTTC,CASSLPLAGYNEQFF
many,TRBJ2-3,TRBV9,.,TGTGCCAGCAGCGAAAGCCCCGATAGACTAGGGGGAGATACGCAGTATTTT,CASSESPDRLGGDTQYF
many,TRBJ2-3,TRBV6-1,.,TGTGCCAGCAGGGTCAGGGTGACTGCTACAGATACGCAGTATTTT,CASRVRVTATDTQYF
many,TRBJ2-1,TRBV9,.,TGTGCCAGCAGCGGGACTAACTACAATGAGCAGTTCTTC,CASSGTNYNEQFF
many,TRBJ2-7,TRBV6-2/TRBV6-3,TRBD2,TGTGCCAGCAGTTTAACCATGACTAGCGGGGCTAGCCATTGGGAGCAGTACTTC,CASSLTMTSGASHWEQYF